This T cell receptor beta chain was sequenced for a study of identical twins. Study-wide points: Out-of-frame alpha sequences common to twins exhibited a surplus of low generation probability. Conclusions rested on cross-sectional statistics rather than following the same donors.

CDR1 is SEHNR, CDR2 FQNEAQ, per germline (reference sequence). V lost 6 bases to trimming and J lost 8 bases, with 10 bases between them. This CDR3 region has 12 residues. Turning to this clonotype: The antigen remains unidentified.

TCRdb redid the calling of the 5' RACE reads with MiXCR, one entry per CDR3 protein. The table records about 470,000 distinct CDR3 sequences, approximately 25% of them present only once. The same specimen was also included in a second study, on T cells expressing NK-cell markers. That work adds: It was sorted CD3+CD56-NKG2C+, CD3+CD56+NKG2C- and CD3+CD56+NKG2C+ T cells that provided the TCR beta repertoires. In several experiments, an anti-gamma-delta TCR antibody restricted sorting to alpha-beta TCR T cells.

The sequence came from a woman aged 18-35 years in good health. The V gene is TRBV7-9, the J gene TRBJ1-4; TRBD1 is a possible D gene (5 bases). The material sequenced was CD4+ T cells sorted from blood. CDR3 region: CASSSNREKLFF. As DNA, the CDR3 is TGTGCCAGCAGTTCTAACAGGGAAAAACTGTTTTTT.